Following are 24 T cell receptor beta chains from one sample sequenced in a study of shared T cell receptors in the human thymus (dated by TCRdb to the early 2020s). Preparation of the library involved the immunoSEQ multiplex PCR assay. TCRdb retrieved this table from immuneACCESS and kept in-frame rearrangements only. Not all clones are present; in checked studies, unresolved V genes account for under half, and no reason is known for the remainder. The sample table shows more than 550,000 clones, and around 87% are seen once. The leading ten clones occupy roughly 0.0087% of the sample. This sample was shared with a second study, whose subject was human thymus T cells.

Sequences were obtained from thymocytes. Source of these receptors: a boy in the first two years of life with a congenital heart defect. Donor details come from another sample of the same person, matched by shared clones.

The chain is built from TRBV5-4 and TRBJ2-7; D is unclear. Germline V lookup: CDR1 SGHNT, CDR2 YYREEE (reference sequence). CDR3 length: 14 residues. Deletions cut 1 base from V and 5 bases from J, with 13 bases between. CDR3 sequence: CASSLFGPQNEQYF. The DNA of the CDR3 is TGTGCCAGCAGCTTGTTTGGTCCCCAGAACGAGCAGTACTTC.

This clone was detected once. J is TRBJ2-3 and V is TRBV7-2; 7 positions agree with TRBD2. CDR3 length: 15 amino acids. The germline V gene has CDR1 SGHTA and CDR2 FQGNSA. J was trimmed by 1 base and V by 5 bases; bases with no gene match: 6. Here the CDR3 DNA reads TGTGCCAGCAGCCTTACGGGGGGTCGCACAGATACGCAGTATTTT. It yields the protein CASSLTGGRTDTQYF.

The CDR3 DNA reads as TGTGCCTGGAGTACAGGGGGCCAGCGATCTGGAAACACCATATATTTT. Protein: CAWSTGGQRSGNTIYF. The chain joins TRBV30 to TRBJ1-3; TRBD1 matches 9 bases. V shed 2 bases and J 1 base; nucleotides not matched to a gene: 6. This CDR3 is 16 amino acids long. Germline assignment: CDR1 GTSNPN and CDR2 SVGIG (reference sequence).

The rearrangement uses TRBV15 and TRBJ1-1; TRBD1 agrees at 9 bases. This CDR3 contains 14 residues. With V trimmed by 5 bases and J by 7 bases, 8 bases remained unmatched. Germline CDR1 reads LNHNV; CDR2 reads YYDKDF (reference sequence). The DNA for the CDR3 is TGTGCCACCAGCTTCCGGACAGGGGAAAGTGAAGCTTTCTTT. Its protein is CATSFRTGESEAFF.

The chain employs TRBV6-6 and TRBJ1-1; 9 positions agree with TRBD1. V gave up 5 bases and J gave up 4 bases; unmatched junction bases: 5. CDR1 and CDR2 from the germline V gene are MNHNY and SVGAGI (reference sequence). The length of the CDR3 is 14 residues. CDR3 residues: CASSTGDRATEAFF. The CDR3 nucleotides read TGTGCCAGCAGTACGGGGGACAGGGCCACTGAAGCTTTCTTT.

J is TRBJ1-1 and V is TRBV5-4; possible D gene TRBD1, 5 bases. The CDR3 has 13 amino acids. With 5 bases removed from V and 1 base from J, the gap between germline ends came to 9 bases. Looked up from germline, CDR1 is SGHNT and CDR2 is YYREEE (reference sequence). CDR3 residues: CASRETANTEAFF. CDR3 DNA: TGTGCCAGCAGGGAGACAGCGAACACTGAAGCTTTCTTT.

The gene calls are TRBV5-1 and TRBJ2-2; 16 positions agree with TRBD2. The CDR3 spans 17 residues. In germline, CDR1 is SGHRS, CDR2 YFSETQ. Germline trimming cut 7 bases from V and 7 bases from J; bases unmatched to any gene: 10. The CDR3: CASGPGLAGGQVGELFF. The CDR3 region has the DNA TGCGCCAGCGGACCGGGACTAGCGGGAGGGCAGGTCGGGGAGCTGTTTTTT. The variable domain in full, with the rest retrieved from reference TRBV5-1 and TRBJ2-2, is KAGVTQTPRYLIKTRGQQVTLSCSPISGHRSVSWYQQTPGQGLQFLFEYFSETQRNKGNFPGRFSGRQFSNSRSEMNVSTLELGDSALYLCASGPGLAGGQVGELFFGEGSRLTVL.

This clone was seen more than once but under ten times. The rearrangement uses TRBV19 and TRBJ2-7; TRBD1 matches at 10 bases. Per the germline V gene, CDR1 is LNHDA and CDR2 is SQIVND (reference sequence). This CDR3 comprises 16 residues. After removal of 3 bases from V and 5 bases from J, the junction contained 10 bases not matched to a gene. The CDR3 loop reads CASSIVSGTGVHEQYF. The CDR3, as DNA: TGTGCCAGTAGTATTGTTTCTGGGACAGGGGTCCACGAGCAGTACTTC.

The J gene is TRBJ1-1, the V gene TRBV6-6; 8 bases match TRBD1. The junction had 6 bases not matched to a gene; V was cut back by 2 bases and J by 4 bases. Germline CDR1 MNHNY, CDR2 SVGAGI (reference sequence). The CDR3 runs to 15 residues. The CDR3 region is CASSYRGQEGTEAFF. The CDR3 coding sequence is TGTGCCAGCAGTTACAGGGGACAGGAGGGCACTGAAGCTTTCTTT.

V usage is TRBV4-1 and J usage is TRBJ1-5; the match to TRBD1 covers 9 bases. Germline CDR1 is MGHRA and CDR2 is YSYEKL. After removal of 0 bases from V and 5 bases from J, the junction contained 20 bases not matched to a gene. The CDR3 is 21 residues long. CDR3 nucleotide sequence: TGCGCCAGCAGCCAAGAGATTATCCTAGGACAGGGGAGGTTTATAGATCAGCCCCAGCATTTT. The encoded protein is CASSQEIILGQGRFIDQPQHF.

The chain couples TRBV6-5 to TRBJ1-4; 10 bases match TRBD1. The CDR3 has 16 amino acids. The J segment lost 8 bases and the V segment lost 0 bases, leaving 6 bases of the junction unmatched. The V gene's germline CDR1 is MNHEY and CDR2 SVGAGI. CDR3: CASSYSWTGGREKLFF. CDR3 nucleotides: TGTGCCAGCAGTTACTCATGGACAGGGGGACGCGAAAAACTGTTTTTT.

This clone came up once. CDR3 nucleotides: TGTGCCAGCAGCTGGGAGAGCTCCTACGAGCAGTACTTC. Amino acids: CASSWESSYEQYF. The J gene is TRBJ2-7, the V gene TRBV7-9, with a possible D match to TRBD2 (5 bases). Between the trimmed V and J ends, which lost 4 bases and 0 bases, there was a span of 7 bases. The CDR3 is made up of 13 amino acids. Germline CDR1 is SEHNR and CDR2 is FQNEAQ (reference sequence).

V usage is TRBV5-1 and J usage is TRBJ2-2; 8 bases are shared with TRBD1. CDR3 length: 17 amino acids. Per germline, CDR1 SGHRS and CDR2 YFSETQ. J was trimmed by 0 bases and V by 0 bases; bases with no gene match: 4. The DNA for the CDR3 is TGCGCCAGCAGCTTGGATGACAGGGGCGCGAACACCGGGGAGCTGTTTTTT. This sequence encodes CASSLDDRGANTGELFF.

The V gene is TRBV19, the J gene TRBJ2-1; 15 bases fit TRBD2. The junction had 9 bases not matched to a gene; V was cut back by 4 bases and J by 5 bases. This CDR3 comprises 18 residues. Per germline, CDR1 LNHDA and CDR2 SQIVND (reference sequence). The chain's CDR3 is CASSSPGTSGRRDNEQFF. As DNA, the CDR3 is TGTGCCAGTAGTAGCCCGGGGACTAGCGGGAGGCGCGACAATGAGCAGTTCTTC.

The chain joins TRBV28 to TRBJ2-3, with D tentatively TRBD2 (5 bases). Germline lookup yields CDR1 MDHEN and CDR2 SYDVKM. CDR3 length equals 13 residues. Between the trimmed V and J ends, which lost 2 bases and 3 bases, there was a span of 6 bases. The CDR3 spells CASSLRETDTQYF. The CDR3 nucleotides are TGTGCCAGCAGTTTAAGGGAGACAGATACGCAGTATTTT.

The rearrangement joins TRBV29-1 to TRBJ1-2, with D possibly matching TRBD1 (6 bases). The germline V gene has CDR1 SQVTM and CDR2 ANQGSEA. This CDR3 region has 17 residues. Trimming stripped 4 bases from V and 0 bases from J, with 21 bases between. The CDR3 nucleotides are TGCAGCGTTGGTGAAGGGGACACTTATTTAGCTAACTATGGCTACACCTTC. Encoded protein: CSVGEGDTYLANYGYTF.

The V gene is TRBV19, the J gene TRBJ2-1; TRBD2 aligns across 10 bases. CDR3 size: 16 residues. CDR1 and CDR2 (germline): LNHDA, SQIVND (reference sequence). J was trimmed by 7 bases and V by 3 bases; bases with no gene match: 9. CDR3 region: CASSMDGAGGQNEQFF. The CDR3 nucleotides are TGTGCCAGTAGTATGGATGGAGCGGGAGGGCAGAATGAGCAGTTCTTC.

The rearrangement links TRBV19 to TRBJ2-3; possibly TRBD2 for D (6 bases). CDR3 length: 15 residues. V was cut by 1 base and J by 11 bases, with 19 bases left in between. Germline CDR1 and CDR2: LNHDA and SQIVND (reference sequence). CDR3 sequence: CASSIGLRGRGEQYF. The CDR3 region has the DNA TGTGCCAGTAGTATAGGTTTGCGGGGCCGAGGGGAGCAGTATTTT.

The V gene is TRBV27, the J gene TRBJ2-7, with D possibly being TRBD1 (6 bases). CDR3 length: 15 residues. V lost 8 bases and J 4 bases, leaving 21 bases between the germline ends. CDR1 is MNHEY, CDR2 SMNVEV, per germline (reference sequence). In DNA form, the CDR3 reads TGTGCCAGCGCTCATGCAGTGGACAGCTTTTACGAGCAGTACTTC. Translated, it gives CASAHAVDSFYEQYF.

About this clone: One end of the junction does not line up with germline, which may come from a read error. The chain couples TRBV6-5 to TRBJ1-2; 9 bases agree with TRBD1. CDR1 MNHEY and CDR2 SVGAGI come from the germline V gene. The CDR3 has 15 residues. The CDR3 DNA reads TGTGCCAGCAGTCTAGCGGGGGACAGGGATTTTGGCTGCACCTTC. This gives the protein CASSLAGDRDFGCTF.

The V call is TRBV2, the J call TRBJ2-3; D may be TRBD1 (6 bases). CDR1 and CDR2 (germline): SNHLY, FYNNEI. This CDR3 spans 14 amino acids. Trimming stripped 6 bases from V and 1 base from J, with 11 bases between. The CDR3 is CASSEHRGTDTQYF. The CDR3 region has the DNA TGTGCCAGCAGCGAGCACAGGGGCACAGATACGCAGTATTTT.

The gene calls are TRBV6-1 and TRBJ1-5; tentative D call: TRBD1 (6 bases). Per the germline V gene, CDR1 is MNHNS and CDR2 is SASEGT. The CDR3 has 15 amino acids. Trimming took 3 bases from V and 5 from J, leaving 14 bases between them. The CDR3, as DNA: TGTGCCAGCAGTGAGGGACACCATAAGTATCAGCCCCAGCATTTT. It translates to CASSEGHHKYQPQHF.

The chain uses TRBV19 and TRBJ1-6, with 9 bases matching TRBD1. From germline, CDR1 is LNHDA and CDR2 SQIVND (reference sequence). Unmatched junction bases numbered 13, after V lost 3 bases and J lost 7 bases. The CDR3 is made up of 18 amino acids. CDR3 amino acids: CASSMGGQGTGTNSPLHF. CDR3 DNA sequence: TGTGCCAGTAGTATGGGAGGACAGGGGACCGGAACGAATTCACCCCTCCACTTT.

V and J are TRBV5-6 and TRBJ2-1, with unresolved D. This CDR3 has 17 amino acids. The germline gives CDR1 SGHDT, CDR2 YYEEEE. Trimming cost V 2 bases and J 0 bases, with 15 bases left between them. CDR3 sequence reads: CASSLPWALSSYNEQFF. The DNA of the CDR3 is TGTGCCAGCAGCTTACCCTGGGCCCTCAGCTCCTACAATGAGCAGTTCTTC.